This T cell receptor beta chain was profiled in a study of shared clonotypes between healthy human individuals. Method: immunoSEQ multiplex PCR; TCRdb's copy keeps in-frame clones and lacks some. The data contain about 2 million clones, roughly 94% of them singletons. Germline V lookup: CDR1 GTSNPN, CDR2 SVGIG (reference sequence). The CDR3 extends over 13 amino acids. Trimming pared 0 bases from V and 10 bases from J, leaving 15 bases between. Study outcomes and limitations: Memory subsets generally showed lower estimated richness than naive subsets. Clonotype sharing among donors was expected to depend on sequencing depth.

This clone was counted between two and nine times. Its antigen is not known. This clonotype was sampled from a man younger than 35 in good health. The rearrangement uses TRBV30 and TRBJ1-1; D remains ambiguous. The sample comprised naive CD4+ T cells sorted from blood. Subset denoted: CD45RA+ positively selected. The CDR3 nucleotides are TGTGCCTGGAGTGTACTCCCGGGGAGCGGAGCTTTCTTT. Its translation: CAWSVLPGSGAFF. The full variable domain, completed using reference TRBV30 and TRBJ1-1, is SQTIHQWPATLVQPVGSPLSLECTVEGTSNPNLYWYRQAAGRGLQLLFYSVGIGQISSEVPQNLSASRPQDRQFILSSKKLLLSDSGFYLCAWSVLPGSGAFFGQGTRLTVV.